This TCR beta chain was documented in a study of blood T cell repertoires in COVID-19. Overall study: There were acute and convalescent COVID-19 samples, and they came from the United States, Italy and Spain.

Original analysis: Reference gene primer amplification gave estimated nucleated cell counts. Sequencing used immunoSEQ multiplex PCR; TCRdb keeps in-frame clones, though not all of them. The V and J calls and clone size were taken over from that table, and D and trimming were inferred from the DNA. The table lists approximately 90,000 clones, 80% to 90% of them singletons. The CDR3 is made up of 15 amino acids. CDR1 is SNHLY, CDR2 FYNNEI, per germline. V was pared by 0 bases and J by 3 bases, with 5 bases of the junction left unmatched. Source material: peripheral blood. The clonotype comes from a man in his 60s with acute or convalescent COVID-19. The genes are TRBV2 and TRBJ2-7, with TRBD2 identical over 7 bases. The CDR3 DNA is TGTGCCAGCAGTGAAGCGCGGGGGAGTGTCTACGAGCAGTACTTC. It encodes CASSEARGSVYEQYF.